The 31 T cell receptor beta chains presented below share a single source sample, sequenced in a study of cytomegalovirus exposure and HLA in healthy donors. The PCR had 60 Vbeta and 13 Jbeta primers. The data were produced by immunoSEQ multiplex PCR, yet TCRdb's version contains in-frame clones alone and is incomplete. The table includes about 160,000 clones, roughly 82% detected once. Sequencing was performed on PBMCs. The receptor source for this set is a girl between 5 and 17 years old in good health and CMV-seropositive.

V usage is TRBV6-6 and J usage is TRBJ2-7; 9 bases match TRBD1. The germline gives CDR1 MNHNY, CDR2 SVGAGI (reference sequence). The junction had 9 bases not matched to a gene; V was cut back by 4 bases and J by 11 bases. This CDR3 region has 13 residues. The CDR3 is CASSFGTGMKEYF. The DNA for the CDR3 is TGTGCCAGCAGTTTCGGGACAGGGATGAAAGAGTACTTC.

In DNA form, the CDR3 reads TGTGCCAGCAGGCCCGGGACAGAGAATCAGCCCCAGCATTTT. As protein: CASRPGTENQPQHF. The rearrangement links TRBV6-5 to TRBJ1-5; TRBD1 aligns across 7 bases. Germline V gene sequence: CDR1 MNHEY, CDR2 SVGAGI. The length of the CDR3 is 14 residues. The V gene end was trimmed by 6 bases and the J gene end by 4 bases; junction bases not matched to a gene: 6.

The chain has TRBV5-1 and TRBJ2-1; D uncertain. CDR3 length: 13 amino acids. V was cut by 0 bases and J by 8 bases, with 9 bases left in between. Germline V gene data show CDR1 as SGHRS and CDR2 as YFSETQ. The CDR3 nucleotides read TGCGCCAGCAGCTTGGTGGCGGTCGATGAGCAGTTCTTC. Its translation: CASSLVAVDEQFF.

The chain couples TRBV28 to TRBJ2-6; D perhaps matches TRBD1 (6 bases). The CDR3 has 15 amino acids. V lost 4 bases to trimming and J lost 2 bases, with 9 bases between them. The germline CDR1 and CDR2 sequences are MDHEN and SYDVKM. In DNA form, the CDR3 reads TGTGCCAGCAGTTCCGCAGGGGCTGGGGCCAACGTCCTGACTTTC. It codes for CASSSAGAGANVLTF.

As to this clone: Relative to the germline gene, one junction end is altered; a read error may explain this. The CDR3 DNA is TGTGCCAGCAGTGAGACAGGCCAGGAGGAAGTCTTT. Translating gives CASSETGQEEVF. The genes are TRBV25-1 and TRBJ1-1; tentative D call: TRBD1 (6 bases). The germline CDR1 and CDR2 sequences are MGHDK and SYGVNS. CDR3 length: 12 residues.

This clone was found a few times. This CDR3 is CASSVRRALFSGANVLTF. CDR3 nucleotide sequence: TGTGCCAGCAGCGTCAGGAGGGCTCTATTCTCTGGGGCCAACGTCCTGACTTTC. The rearrangement uses TRBV11-2 and TRBJ2-6; tentative D call: TRBD2 (6 bases). The V and J ends lost 5 bases and 0 bases respectively, with 17 bases between them. Germline lookup yields CDR1 SGHAT and CDR2 FQNNGV. This CDR3 contains 18 residues. Supplemented by reference TRBV11-2 and TRBJ2-6, the full variable domain reads EAGVAQSPRYKIIEKRQSVAFWCNPISGHATLYWYQQILGQGPKLLIQFQNNGVVDDSQLPKDRFSAERLKGVDSTLKIQPAKLEDSAVYLCASSVRRALFSGANVLTFGAGSRLTVL.

On this clone itself: A read error may produce the germline difference seen at one junction end. The V gene is TRBV7-7, the J gene TRBJ2-5; perhaps TRBD1 as D (5 bases). Germline V gene data show CDR1 as SSHAT and CDR2 as FNYEAQ (reference sequence). The CDR3 is 13 amino acids. Here the CDR3 reads CASSQTVQETQYF. As DNA, the CDR3 is TGTGCTAGCAGCCAGACAGTCCAAGAGACCCAGTACTTC. The full variable domain, its missing parts supplied by reference TRBV7-7 and TRBJ2-5, is GAGVSQSPRYKVTKRGQDVTLRCDPISSHATLYWYQQALGQGPEFLTYFNYEAQPDKSGLPSDRFSAERPEGSISTLTIQRTEQRDSAMYRCASSQTVQETQYFGPGTRLLVL.

The chain couples TRBV19 to TRBJ2-2; TRBD1 is a possible D gene (5 bases). V was shortened by 5 bases and J by 0 bases, with 10 bases between the two germline ends. The CDR3 is made up of 15 amino acids. From germline, CDR1 is LNHDA and CDR2 SQIVND (reference sequence). The CDR3 DNA sequence: TGTGCCAGTAGTCGGCAGGGCGCGAACACCGGGGAGCTGTTTTTT. This gives the protein CASSRQGANTGELFF.

The table lists this clone with a count of one. V usage is TRBV13 and J usage is TRBJ2-3; D possibly corresponds to TRBD2 (5 bases). The CDR3 totals 17 residues. V dropped 4 bases and J dropped 6 bases, with 23 bases sitting between them. Per the germline V gene, CDR1 is PRHDT and CDR2 is FYEKMQ (reference sequence). The CDR3 bases are TGTGCCAGCAGCTCCCACTTGCCGGAGGAGGCCACCGATACGCAGTATTTT. Its translation: CASSSHLPEEATDTQYF.

The CDR3 here is CASSKKTGPGELFF. The CDR3 DNA follows: TGTGCCAGTAGTAAGAAGACAGGCCCCGGGGAGCTGTTTTTT. The V call is TRBV19, the J call TRBJ2-2; possible D gene TRBD1, 6 bases. Germline lookup yields CDR1 LNHDA and CDR2 SQIVND (reference sequence). The V end was cut by 4 bases, the J end by 6 bases, with 12 bases between. The CDR3 sequence is 14 residues long.

V usage is TRBV29-1 and J usage is TRBJ1-1, with 9 bases fitting TRBD1. The J segment lost 1 base and the V segment lost 7 bases, leaving 4 bases of the junction unmatched. Germline values: CDR1 SQVTM, CDR2 ANQGSEA. The CDR3 loop spans 13 amino acids. The CDR3 loop reads CSAPTGGNTEAFF. In nucleotides, the CDR3 is TGCAGCGCCCCGACAGGGGGGAACACTGAAGCTTTCTTT.

In DNA form, the CDR3 reads TGTGCCAGTAGTAGCGCGGTGAACACCGGGGAGCTGTTTTTT. This encodes CASSSAVNTGELFF. The genes are TRBV19 and TRBJ2-2, with D hard to call. V gave up 4 bases and J gave up 1 base, with 7 bases separating them. This CDR3 contains 14 residues. Per germline, CDR1 LNHDA and CDR2 SQIVND (reference sequence).

The V gene is TRBV13, the J gene TRBJ2-7; 7 nucleotides line up with TRBD1. The CDR3 length is 13 residues. The germline V gene encodes CDR1 PRHDT and CDR2 FYEKMQ (reference sequence). V was pared by 5 bases and J by 2 bases, with 3 bases of the junction left unmatched. The CDR3 bases are TGTGCCAGCAGCCGGGGACAGACCTACGAGCAGTACTTC. Translated: CASSRGQTYEQYF.

This clone was picked up one time. The genes are TRBV20-1 and TRBJ1-2; no reliable D call. Trimming shortened V by 2 bases and J by 5 bases, and 6 bases separated the two germline ends. The CDR3 sequence is 11 residues long. Per the germline V gene, CDR1 is DFQATT and CDR2 is SNEGSKA (reference sequence). The CDR3 DNA is TGCAGTGCTAGAAATGCGTATGGCTACACCTTC. Translation gives CSARNAYGYTF.

Here the CDR3 DNA reads TGTGCCAGCAGCTTACTCGCCGGGACAGGGGGCGAGCAGTACTTC. It yields the protein CASSLLAGTGGEQYF. This sequence joins TRBV7-9 and TRBJ2-7; 11 bases line up with TRBD1. Germline trimming cut 2 bases from V and 6 bases from J; bases unmatched to any gene: 6. The CDR3 covers 15 residues. Per germline, CDR1 SEHNR and CDR2 FQNEAQ (reference sequence).

The chain has TRBV28 and TRBJ1-1; 7 bases are shared with TRBD1. The CDR3 length is 14 residues. Germline V gives CDR1 MDHEN, CDR2 SYDVKM. V shed 7 bases, J shed 1 base, and the junction held 6 bases outside the gene matches. CDR3 residues: CASTRGRTNTEAFF. The CDR3 nucleotides read TGTGCCAGCACGAGGGGGCGGACGAACACTGAAGCTTTCTTT.

The chain is built from TRBV9 and TRBJ2-1; 9 bases match TRBD2. Germline V gene sequence: CDR1 SGDLS, CDR2 YYNGEE. The CDR3 covers 15 residues. The trim removed 5 bases at V and 4 bases at J, leaving 7 bases unmatched. The chain's CDR3 is CASSLTSGLYNEQFF. For the CDR3, the DNA is TGTGCCAGCAGTCTTACTAGCGGGTTATACAATGAGCAGTTCTTC. The full variable domain, in which reference TRBV9 and TRBJ2-1 provide the parts outside the CDR3, is DSGVTQTPKHLITATGQRVTLRCSPRSGDLSVYWYQQSLDQGLQFLIQYYNGEERAKGNILERFSAQQFPDLHSELNLSSLELGDSALYFCASSLTSGLYNEQFFGPGTRLTVL.

The chain uses TRBV28 and TRBJ1-1; unclear D gene. There are 14 residues in the CDR3. Germline V gene lookup returns CDR1 MDHEN and CDR2 SYDVKM. Trimming pared 5 bases from V and 5 bases from J, leaving 15 bases between. CDR3 loop: CASSPVYWATEAFF. The CDR3 DNA reads TGTGCCAGCAGTCCGGTTTACTGGGCTACTGAAGCTTTCTTT. Complete variable domain (other parts from reference TRBV28 and TRBJ1-1): DVKVTQSSRYLVKRTGEKVFLECVQDMDHENMFWYRQDPGLGLRLIYFSYDVKMKEKGDIPEGYSVSREKKERFSLILESASTNQTSMYLCASSPVYWATEAFFGQGTRLTVV.

The rearrangement links TRBV29-1 to TRBJ2-5, with a tentative D call TRBD1 (6 bases). The J call is doubtful: the DNA matches TRBJ2-7 better. The CDR3 spans 14 residues. Germline V CDR1 and CDR2: SQVTM, ANQGSEA. Here the CDR3 DNA reads TGCAGCGTTGAAACAGGGTGGCCTACCTACGAGCAGTACTTC. Encoded protein: CSVETGWPTYEQYF.

This clone came up a few times. The rearrangement uses TRBV10-3 and TRBJ1-1; possible D gene TRBD1, 5 bases. Germline CDR1 reads ENHRY; CDR2 reads SYGVKD. V was trimmed by 3 bases and J by 1 base, leaving 9 bases between them. The CDR3 has 14 amino acids. Written as DNA, the CDR3 is TGTGCCATCAGTGAATGGCAGGGGAACACTGAAGCTTTCTTT. This codes for CAISEWQGNTEAFF.

This clone occurred once. The gene calls are TRBV28 and TRBJ2-6; possible D gene TRBD1, 6 bases. Germline V gene lookup returns CDR1 MDHEN and CDR2 SYDVKM. V lost 5 bases and J lost 6, with 8 bases in between. The CDR3 totals 13 residues. The CDR3 sequence is CASSRGLANVLTF. In nucleotides, the CDR3 is TGTGCCAGCAGTAGGGGGTTGGCCAACGTCCTGACTTTC.

The rearrangement links TRBV30 to TRBJ2-7; D might be TRBD1 (5 bases). The CDR3 is made up of 13 amino acids. Germline CDR1 GTSNPN, CDR2 SVGIG (reference sequence). The V gene lost 1 base and the J gene lost 2 bases, with 9 bases spanning the gap. CDR3 DNA sequence: TGTGCCTGGAGTGCAGGGTATACCTACGAGCAGTACTTC. It yields the protein CAWSAGYTYEQYF.

V usage is TRBV5-6 and J usage is TRBJ1-1, with 7 bases that match TRBD1. This CDR3 is 15 amino acids long. With 1 base clipped from V and 3 bases from J, the junction kept 6 bases outside the gene matches. Germline V gene sequence: CDR1 SGHDT, CDR2 YYEEEE. CDR3 DNA sequence: TGTGCCAGCAGCTTGACCGGGACAGCGTACACTGAAGCTTTCTTT. It yields the protein CASSLTGTAYTEAFF.

The chain carries TRBV6-5 and TRBJ1-2; no reliable D call. CDR3 length: 11 amino acids. Germline-derived CDR1 and CDR2 are MNHEY and SVGAGI. The ends were cut back, 2 bases at V and 7 bases at J, with 5 bases in the middle. CDR3 sequence reads: CASSYGSGYTF. The CDR3 DNA follows: TGTGCCAGCAGTTACGGGAGTGGCTACACCTTC.

The chain has TRBV7-9 and TRBJ2-1, with 10 bases identical to TRBD2. The germline CDR1 and CDR2 sequences are SEHNR and FQNEAQ (reference sequence). Trimming cost V 2 bases and J 7 bases; bases outside gene matches: 11. The CDR3 extends over 17 amino acids. The CDR3 sequence is CASSLYRAAGGPNEQFF. Here the CDR3 DNA reads TGTGCCAGCAGCTTATATCGGGCAGCGGGGGGGCCTAATGAGCAGTTCTTC. Full variable domain (rest looked up from reference TRBV7-9 and TRBJ2-1): DTGVSQNPRHKITKRGQNVTFRCDPISEHNRLYWYRQTLGQGPEFLTYFQNEAQLEKSRLLSDRFSAERPKGSFSTLEIQRTEQGDSAMYLCASSLYRAAGGPNEQFFGPGTRLTVL.

This chain links TRBV11-2 with TRBJ2-7; D possibly corresponds to TRBD1 (6 bases). V was cut by 3 bases and J by 7 bases, with 25 bases left in between. This CDR3 is 17 amino acids long. Germline loops: CDR1 SGHAT, CDR2 FQNNGV. The CDR3 region has the DNA TGTGCCAGCAGCTTCCGGGACACTCTCTTCCCGCCCGGAGAGCAGTACTTC. Translated, it gives CASSFRDTLFPPGEQYF.

The genes are TRBV5-4 and TRBJ2-5; 8 nucleotides agree with TRBD2. This CDR3 is 16 amino acids long. Germline V gives CDR1 SGHNT, CDR2 YYREEE (reference sequence). Unmatched junction bases numbered 11, after V lost 4 bases and J lost 3 bases. In nucleotides, the CDR3 is TGTGCCAGCAGCCTCGGGGGGGGTCGAATCAAAGAGACCCAGTACTTC. Translating it yields CASSLGGGRIKETQYF. Complete variable domain (other parts from reference TRBV5-4 and TRBJ2-5): ETGVTQSPTHLIKTRGQQVTLRCSSQSGHNTVSWYQQALGQGPQFIFQYYREEENGRGNFPPRFSGLQFPNYSSELNVNALELDDSALYLCASSLGGGRIKETQYFGPGTRLLVL.

V is TRBV2 and J is TRBJ1-5; maybe TRBD1 (6 bases). Trimming stripped 2 bases from V and 1 base from J, with 12 bases between. There are 16 residues in the CDR3. Germline assignment: CDR1 SNHLY and CDR2 FYNNEI. CDR3 amino acids: CASSEQGWRSNQPQHF. The CDR3 coding sequence is TGTGCCAGCAGTGAACAGGGGTGGCGAAGCAATCAGCCCCAGCATTTT.

The rearrangement uses TRBV11-2 and TRBJ2-1; TRBD1 agrees at 8 bases. The germline CDR1 and CDR2 sequences are SGHAT and FQNNGV. The CDR3 has 16 amino acids. Unmatched junction bases numbered 10, after V lost 7 bases and J lost 2 bases. CDR3 in amino acids: CASTIQAGGAYNEQFF. CDR3 nucleotide sequence: TGTGCCAGCACGATACAAGCAGGGGGCGCCTACAATGAGCAGTTCTTC.

The chain has TRBV30 and TRBJ2-1, with 10 bases that match TRBD2. The V segment lost 0 bases and the J segment 2 bases; nucleotides outside the gene matches: 7. From germline, CDR1 is GTSNPN and CDR2 SVGIG (reference sequence). The CDR3 totals 17 residues. CDR3 loop: CAWSVLAGQPTYNEQFF. CDR3 coding DNA: TGTGCCTGGAGTGTACTAGCGGGACAACCTACCTACAATGAGCAGTTCTTC.

This clone has more than one count but fewer than ten. This sequence joins TRBV7-3 and TRBJ2-5, with D possibly matching TRBD2 (6 bases). The ends were cut back, 6 bases at V and 5 bases at J, with 19 bases in the middle. The CDR3 consists of 15 residues. The germline V gene has CDR1 SGHTA and CDR2 FQGTGA. CDR3 sequence reads: CASSRGLSAGETQYF. The CDR3 DNA follows: TGTGCCAGCAGTCGGGGACTCTCGGCCGGGGAGACCCAGTACTTC.